The 27 T cell receptor beta chains below come from one sample, sequenced in a study of neurological immune-mediated disorders. One entry per CDR3 protein results from TCRdb running MiXCR on the 5' RACE reads. The sample yields around 100,000 distinct CDR3 sequences, about 10% seen once. Specified time point: longitudinal time-point 3. Input material: PBMCs. These receptors all come from a female donor with HTLV-1-associated myelopathy (HAM/TSP).

This clonotype was counted ten times or more. This sequence joins TRBV3-1 and TRBJ2-4, with D possibly matching TRBD2 (6 bases). In germline, CDR1 is LGHDT, CDR2 YNNKEL (reference sequence). CDR3 length: 15 amino acids. V lost 0 bases and J 4 bases, leaving 10 bases between the germline ends. CDR3 sequence (DNA): TGTGCCAGCAGCCAAGACCGGGACTGGAAAAACATTCAGTACTTC. Protein product: CASSQDRDWKNIQYF.

This clonotype has at least ten counts. The rearrangement links TRBV5-1 to TRBJ2-2; 7 positions agree with TRBD1. Per the germline V gene, CDR1 is SGHRS and CDR2 is YFSETQ. Trimming cost V 5 bases and J 3 bases; bases outside gene matches: 4. CDR3 length: 14 residues. This CDR3 is CASSQTGDTGELFF. CDR3 in DNA: TGCGCCAGCAGTCAAACAGGGGACACCGGGGAGCTGTTTTTT.

This clonotype was observed at least ten times. The genes are TRBV5-1 and TRBJ2-2; possible D gene TRBD1, 6 bases. V lost 5 bases, J lost 3 bases, and 14 bases lay in between. Per germline, CDR1 SGHRS and CDR2 YFSETQ. This CDR3 has 15 residues. The CDR3 region is CASRTRPGDTGELFF. CDR3 nucleotides: TGCGCCAGCAGAACGCGGCCAGGGGACACCGGGGAGCTGTTTTTT.

This clonotype was detected ten times or more. J is TRBJ2-2 and V is TRBV2; maybe TRBD1 (6 bases). The CDR3 runs 13 residues. Per germline, CDR1 SNHLY and CDR2 FYNNEI. V dropped 6 bases and J dropped 7 bases, with 12 bases sitting between them. CDR3 coding DNA: TGTGCCAGCAGGCGCTGGGACATCGGGGAGCTGTTTTTT. It yields the protein CASRRWDIGELFF.

This clonotype appeared many times. The chain carries TRBV5-1 and TRBJ1-3; 8 bases are a match to TRBD1. Germline V gene sequence: CDR1 SGHRS, CDR2 YFSETQ. This CDR3 has 15 amino acids. Trimming at V came to 7 bases and at J to 4 bases, leaving 10 bases not matched to a gene. CDR3 bases: TGCGCCAGCTCGCGTCAGGGGGCCGAAGGAAACACCATATATTTT. This gives the protein CASSRQGAEGNTIYF.

CDR3 loop: CSARGYRGKIDEQFF. The DNA of the CDR3 is TGCAGTGCTAGAGGCTACAGGGGGAAGATCGATGAGCAGTTCTTC. V usage is TRBV20-1 and J usage is TRBJ2-1, with 8 bases lining up with TRBD1. The CDR3 runs 15 residues. Unmatched junction bases numbered 10, after V lost 1 base and J lost 8 bases. In germline, CDR1 is DFQATT, CDR2 SNEGSKA (reference sequence).

This clonotype was recorded many times. V gene TRBV6-5 combines with J gene TRBJ2-1; TRBD1 matches at 7 bases. The germline CDR1 and CDR2 sequences are MNHEY and SVGAGI. Trimming cost V 4 bases and J 2 bases; bases outside gene matches: 5. This CDR3 region has 15 residues. The CDR3 sequence is CASSSRQGAYNEQFF. DNA for the CDR3: TGTGCCAGCAGTTCCCGACAGGGTGCCTACAATGAGCAGTTCTTC.

There are many counts of this clonotype. This sequence joins TRBV12-3 or TRBV12-4 and TRBJ2-4; 7 positions agree with TRBD1. V shed 2 bases and J 0 bases; nucleotides not matched to a gene: 13. The CDR3 totals 19 residues. The chain's CDR3 is CASSLSLGQISLAKNIQYF. The CDR3 coding sequence is TGTGCCAGCAGTTTAAGCTTGGGACAGATATCTCTAGCCAAAAACATTCAGTACTTC.

This clonotype was seen ten or more times. This sequence joins TRBV7-8 and TRBJ2-1; a possible D gene is TRBD1 (5 bases). This CDR3 comprises 11 residues. The germline V and J ends were trimmed by 4 bases and 8 bases, with 6 bases remaining between them. Germline-derived CDR1 and CDR2 are SGHVS and FQNEAQ. The CDR3 DNA reads TGTGCCAGCAGCTCAGGGTATGAGCAGTTCTTC. Its translation is CASSSGYEQFF.

The sample holds many counts of this clonotype. The chain employs TRBV12-3 or TRBV12-4 and TRBJ2-2; the D gene is possibly TRBD1 (6 bases). Trimming removed 7 bases at V and 1 base at J, with 10 bases between. This CDR3 comprises 14 residues. CDR3 sequence (DNA): TGTGCCAGCAAATTGACAGGGAACACCGGGGAGCTGTTTTTT. It encodes CASKLTGNTGELFF.

This clonotype was observed many times. The CDR3 sequence: CSARAGTSWADTQYF. The CDR3 DNA follows: TGCAGTGCTAGAGCAGGGACTAGTTGGGCAGATACGCAGTATTTT. J is TRBJ2-3 and V is TRBV20-1; 8 bases are shared with TRBD2. Germline CDR1 reads DFQATT; CDR2 reads SNEGSKA (reference sequence). This CDR3 is 15 amino acids long. After removal of 1 base from V and 4 bases from J, the junction contained 7 bases not matched to a gene.

This clonotype appeared many times. The CDR3 spells CSAGSAGPFTDTQYF. CDR3 bases: TGCAGTGCTGGTTCGGCGGGACCCTTCACAGATACGCAGTATTTT. This chain connects TRBV20-1 to TRBJ2-3; a weak D match, TRBD2 (6 bases). Per the germline V gene, CDR1 is DFQATT and CDR2 is SNEGSKA (reference sequence). The CDR3 runs 15 residues. V lost 5 bases to trimming and J lost 2 bases, with 17 bases between them.

This clonotype has ten or more counts. This chain joins TRBV5-1 and TRBJ2-1; a weak D match, TRBD1 (6 bases). Trimming took 4 bases from V and 2 from J, leaving 13 bases between them. The length of the CDR3 is 15 residues. Looked up from germline, CDR1 is SGHRS and CDR2 is YFSETQ. CDR3 in amino acids: CASSPGQTTYNEQFF. The CDR3 nucleotides are TGCGCCAGCAGCCCAGGACAGACGACCTACAATGAGCAGTTCTTC.

A note on this clonotype: This may come from a read error, since a much larger clone is one base off. The genes are TRBV20-1 and TRBJ2-1; D possibly uses TRBD1 or TRBD2 (6 bases each). V was cut by 1 base and J by 9 bases, with 16 bases left in between. CDR1 DFQATT and CDR2 SNEGSKA come from the germline V gene (reference sequence). The CDR3 runs to 14 residues. The CDR3 DNA sequence: TGCAGTGCTAGAGTAGGGGGGCGGGATGGTGAGCAGTTCTTC. Translated, it gives CSARVGGRDGEQFF.

This clonotype was detected many times. Its ends do not fully match the called genes, so a read error is possible. The chain joins TRBV7-9 to TRBJ2-2; possibly TRBD2 for D (5 bases). CDR1 is SEHNR and CDR2 is FQNEAQ in the germline V gene (reference sequence). This CDR3 region has 15 residues. The CDR3 protein is CASSSSDGNSGELFF. The CDR3 nucleotides are TGTGCCAGCAGCTCCTCGGACGGGAACTCCGGGGAGCTGTTTTTT.

To note about this clonotype: Possible read error: a much larger clone is one base away. The gene calls are TRBV29-1 and TRBJ2-1, with D perhaps TRBD1 (5 bases). The CDR3 has 13 residues. Germline V CDR1 and CDR2: SQVTM, ANQGSEA. The CDR3 DNA follows: TGCAGCGTGCTAGAAGAAAGGGGAAATGAGAAGTTCTTC. Protein: CSVLEERGNEKFF.

The table lists this clonotype with many counts. The chain uses TRBV2 and TRBJ2-2; a possible D gene is TRBD1 (6 bases). Germline loops: CDR1 SNHLY, CDR2 FYNNEI. Trimming stripped 6 bases from V and 7 bases from J, with 15 bases between. The CDR3 has 14 amino acids. CDR3: CASSSQGKHGELFF. CDR3 DNA sequence: TGTGCCAGCAGCTCCCAGGGGAAACACGGGGAGCTGTTTTTT.

This clonotype was recorded at least ten times. V usage is TRBV12-3 or TRBV12-4 and J usage is TRBJ2-1; no reliable D call. V gave up 5 bases and J gave up 0 bases, with 14 bases separating them. CDR3 size: 16 residues. CDR3 bases: TGTGCCAGCAGTCCCCGGCAGCCCAGCTCCTACAATGAGCAGTTCTTC. Translated: CASSPRQPSSYNEQFF.

This clonotype was observed at least ten times. This rearrangement joins TRBV12-3 or TRBV12-4 to TRBJ1-4; 7 bases fit TRBD1. With 5 bases clipped from V and 3 bases from J, the junction kept 6 bases outside the gene matches. The CDR3 is 15 amino acids. Here the CDR3 reads CASSPTGLPNEKLFF. The CDR3, as DNA: TGTGCCAGCAGTCCGACAGGGTTACCTAATGAAAAACTGTTTTTT.

This clonotype was detected ten times or more. The chain has TRBV5-1 and TRBJ2-1, with TRBD2 matching 8 bases. V gave up 5 bases and J gave up 8 bases; unmatched junction bases: 9. Germline V gives CDR1 SGHRS, CDR2 YFSETQ. This CDR3 region has 14 residues. Here the CDR3 DNA reads TGCGCCAGCAGAAAACTAGCGGACGGGGATGAGCAGTTCTTC. As protein: CASRKLADGDEQFF.

This clonotype was seen at least ten times. The genes are TRBV5-1 and TRBJ2-3; either TRBD1 or TRBD2 may fit D (5 bases each). This CDR3 contains 15 residues. V was pared by 4 bases and J by 4 bases, with 16 bases between. Germline assignment: CDR1 SGHRS and CDR2 YFSETQ. Here the CDR3 reads CASSLLGQGADTQYF. CDR3 nucleotide sequence: TGCGCCAGCAGCCTACTCGGGCAGGGAGCAGATACGCAGTATTTT. Variable domain in full (rest from reference TRBV5-1 and TRBJ2-3): KAGVTQTPRYLIKTRGQQVTLSCSPISGHRSVSWYQQTPGQGLQFLFEYFSETQRNKGNFPGRFSGRQFSNSRSEMNVSTLELGDSALYLCASSLLGQGADTQYFGPGTRLTVL.

This clonotype appeared many times. The chain is built from TRBV7-9 and TRBJ1-1; tentative D call: TRBD1 (6 bases). CDR1 and CDR2 (germline): SEHNR, FQNEAQ (reference sequence). The CDR3 has 15 residues. V was pared by 6 bases and J by 4 bases, with 18 bases between. The CDR3 sequence: CASSPSGGDGTEAFF. CDR3 in DNA: TGTGCCAGCAGTCCTAGCGGGGGCGATGGCACTGAAGCTTTCTTT.

Comments on this clonotype: The germline gene is not matched at one end of the junction; a read error may be the cause. V and J are TRBV19 and TRBJ2-2; D possibly uses TRBD1 or TRBD2 (5 bases each). Germline lookup yields CDR1 LNHDA and CDR2 SQIVND (reference sequence). The CDR3 contains 14 residues. CDR3 sequence: CASKPGTNTGELFF. For the CDR3, the DNA is TGTGCAAGTAAACCGGGGACCAACACCGGGGAGCTGTTTTTT.

This clonotype was observed at least ten times. The rearrangement uses TRBV20-1 and TRBJ2-7; D is possibly TRBD2 (5 bases). The V end was cut by 5 bases, the J end by 2 bases, with 16 bases between. This CDR3 region has 14 residues. CDR1 and CDR2 from the germline V gene are DFQATT and SNEGSKA (reference sequence). CDR3 sequence: CSAGSGLPTYEQYF. The CDR3 DNA follows: TGCAGTGCTGGGAGTGGTCTACCGACCTACGAGCAGTACTTC.

This clonotype occurred many times. CDR3 nucleotide sequence: TGCAGCGCTCCAGGGGGAAGGGGAGTATACAATGAGCAGTTCTTC. Translation gives CSAPGGRGVYNEQFF. The chain employs TRBV29-1 and TRBJ2-1; 7 bases are a match to TRBD1. With 7 bases clipped from V and 4 bases from J, the junction kept 13 bases outside the gene matches. The CDR3 loop spans 15 amino acids. Per the germline V gene, CDR1 is SQVTM and CDR2 is ANQGSEA.

This clonotype appeared many times. This chain connects TRBV7-8 to TRBJ2-7; D tentatively fits TRBD1 or TRBD2 (5 bases each). The CDR3 extends over 14 amino acids. V lost 1 base and J 6 bases, leaving 13 bases between the germline ends. Germline lookup yields CDR1 SGHVS and CDR2 FQNEAQ. For the CDR3, the DNA is TGTGCCAGCAGCTTAGTAGGGACCGGGGTCGAGCAGTACTTC. Encoded protein: CASSLVGTGVEQYF.

This clonotype was observed at least ten times. The V and J genes are TRBV20-1 and TRBJ1-6; D gene uncertain. This CDR3 comprises 15 residues. Trimming pared 6 bases from V and 8 bases from J, leaving 20 bases between. In germline, CDR1 is DFQATT, CDR2 SNEGSKA (reference sequence). The CDR3 loop reads CSARPAYGSDSPLHF. In nucleotides, the CDR3 is TGCAGTGCCAGACCTGCCTATGGGAGCGATTCACCCCTCCACTTT.